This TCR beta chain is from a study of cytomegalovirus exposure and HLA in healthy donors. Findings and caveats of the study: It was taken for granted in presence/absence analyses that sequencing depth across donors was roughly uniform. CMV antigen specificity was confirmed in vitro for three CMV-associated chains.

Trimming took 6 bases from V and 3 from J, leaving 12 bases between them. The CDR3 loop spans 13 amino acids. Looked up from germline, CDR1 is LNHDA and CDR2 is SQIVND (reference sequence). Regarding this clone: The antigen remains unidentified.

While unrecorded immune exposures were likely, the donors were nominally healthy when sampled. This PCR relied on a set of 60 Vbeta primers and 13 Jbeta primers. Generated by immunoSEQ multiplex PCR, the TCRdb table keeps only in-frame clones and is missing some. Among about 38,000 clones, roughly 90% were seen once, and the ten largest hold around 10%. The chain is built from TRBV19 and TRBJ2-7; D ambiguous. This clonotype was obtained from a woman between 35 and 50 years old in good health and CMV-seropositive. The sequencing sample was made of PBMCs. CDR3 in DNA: TGTGCCAGTAGCCGCGTACTGTTCTACGAGCAGTACTTC. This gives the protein CASSRVLFYEQYF.